A selection of T cell receptor beta chains follows, all from one sample in a study of T cell responses to AZD1222 COVID-19 vaccine. Assay used: immunoSEQ multiplex PCR; TCRdb lists only in-frame clones, some missing. Of roughly 110,000 clones listed, approximately 90% are singletons. This material consisted of peripheral blood, taken on day 0 of AZD1222 vaccination. These receptors were obtained from an adult in good health. CDR3s include the opening cysteine and the closing phenylalanine or tryptophan. The D gene is left open where the match is weak. Part of the rows lack a size; the others show once, few, many or a class for expanded clones.

abundance,j_gene,d_gene,v_gene,CDR3aa,CDR3nt
-,TRBJ1-1,TRBD1,TRBV5-1,CASSLEGGRAFF,TGCGCCAGCAGCTTGGAAGGGGGCAGGGCTTTCTTT
-,TRBJ1-1,-,TRBV20-1,CSASEGLNTEAFF,TGCAGTGCTAGTGAGGGGCTGAACACTGAAGCTTTCTTT
-,TRBJ1-6,-,TRBV7-8,CASSLGGSAPLHF,TGTGCCAGCAGCTTGGGGGGGAGTGCACCCCTCCACTTT
-,TRBJ2-1,-,TRBV10-3,CAISPLRNEQFF,TGTGCCATCAGCCCACTCAGGAATGAGCAGTTCTTC
-,TRBJ1-4,TRBD1,TRBV19,CASSPNTGGHEKLFF,TGTGCCAGTAGTCCCAATACAGGGGGCCATGAAAAACTGTTTTTT
-,TRBJ1-6,-,TRBV7-3,CASSPQGDYNSPLHF,TGTGCCAGCAGCCCACAGGGAGATTATAATTCACCCCTCCACTTT
-,TRBJ1-2,-,TRBV5-6,CASRGLDYGYTF,TGTGCCAGCAGAGGGTTAGACTATGGCTACACCTTC
-,TRBJ1-5,-,TRBV18,CASSPNTGPGNQPQHF,TGTGCCAGCTCACCAAATACAGGGCCGGGCAATCAGCCCCAGCATTTT
-,TRBJ1-2,TRBD1,TRBV6-2/TRBV6-3,CASSITRQGRYGYTF,TGTGCCAGCAGCATAACCCGACAGGGCAGGTATGGCTACACCTTC
-,TRBJ2-3,TRBD1,TRBV5-8,CASSLGTGTDTQYF,TGTGCCAGCAGCTTGGGGACAGGGACAGATACGCAGTATTTT
once,TRBJ2-7,TRBD2,TRBV3-1/TRBV3-2,CASSPLAGGPEQYF,TGTGCCAGCAGCCCCTTAGCGGGAGGCCCCGAGCAGTACTTC
once,TRBJ1-6,-,TRBV4-1,CASSQDGRGGSYNSPLHF,TGCGCCAGCAGCCAAGATGGAAGAGGGGGCTCCTATAATTCACCCCTCCACTTT
-,TRBJ2-5,TRBD1,TRBV7-3,CASSLLTGTGEETQYF,TGTGCCAGCAGCTTGCTAACCGGGACAGGGGAAGAGACCCAGTACTTC
few,TRBJ2-7,TRBD1,TRBV19,CASSITGTGGYEQYF,TGTGCCAGTAGTATAACCGGGACAGGGGGATACGAGCAGTACTTC
once,TRBJ1-1,TRBD1,TRBV27,CASSPTSGQGGLAEAFF,TGTGCCAGCAGTCCGACATCCGGACAGGGAGGGCTCGCGGAAGCTTTCTTT
-,TRBJ1-2,-,TRBV5-6,CASSQERNHNYGYTF,TGTGCCAGCAGCCAGGAGAGAAATCATAACTATGGCTACACCTTC
once,TRBJ1-6,-,TRBV13,CASTHRVGNSPLHF,TGTGCCAGCACCCACCGGGTGGGGAATTCACCCCTCCACTTT
-,TRBJ1-2,TRBD1,TRBV6-5,CASRGQGVHYGYTF,TGTGCCAGCAGGGGACAGGGGGTTCACTATGGCTACACCTTC
-,TRBJ2-7,-,TRBV4-3,CASSQAQGYEQYF,TGCGCCAGCAGCCAGGCCCAGGGCTACGAGCAGTACTTC
-,TRBJ2-1,-,TRBV19,CASKSYNEQFF,TGTGCCAGTAAGAGCTACAATGAGCAGTTCTTC
-,TRBJ1-5,-,TRBV30,CAWSPAWDLGGNQPQHF,TGTGCCTGGAGTCCGGCGTGGGATCTGGGGGGCAATCAGCCCCAGCATTTT
-,TRBJ1-3,-,TRBV9,CASSTGGISGNTIYF,TGTGCCAGCAGCACCGGGGGGATCTCTGGAAACACCATATATTTT
few,TRBJ2-1,-,TRBV11-3,CASSQAGPNNEQFF,TGTGCCAGCAGTCAGGCGGGCCCTAACAATGAGCAGTTCTTC
-,TRBJ2-1,TRBD2,TRBV7-2,CASSRAGEQFF,TGTGCCAGCAGCCGAGCGGGGGAGCAGTTCTTC
few,TRBJ2-3,-,TRBV5-6,CASSLFVGTDTQYF,TGTGCCAGCAGCTTGTTCGTGGGCACAGATACGCAGTATTTT
-,TRBJ2-1,-,TRBV28,CASRERDGEQFF,TGTGCCAGCAGGGAACGCGATGGTGAGCAGTTCTTC
-,TRBJ2-7,-,TRBV28,CASSLPTYEQYF,TGTGCCAGCAGTTTACCAACCTACGAGCAGTACTTC
-,TRBJ1-5,-,TRBV11-2,CASSPGGGSQPQHF,TGTGCCAGCAGCCCCGGGGGTGGAAGCCAGCCCCAGCATTTT
-,TRBJ1-6,TRBD1,TRBV4-2,CASRSQPKPGQGKYNSPLHF,TGTGCCAGCAGAAGCCAACCTAAACCGGGACAGGGGAAGTATAATTCACCCCTCCACTTT
few,TRBJ1-2,-,TRBV5-6,CASSSRGNYGYTF,TGTGCCAGCAGCTCCCGAGGGAACTATGGCTACACCTTC